The T cell receptor beta chain under discussion was sequenced for a study of human T cells and chemical hapten exposure. TCRdb called the RACE reads again in MiXCR, with one record for every CDR3 protein. The sample lists roughly 200,000 distinct CDR3 sequences; around a quarter were seen once. Stated time point: patch test 3, about 24 weeks after DPC sensitization. Treatment defined: therapeutic diphenylcyclopropenone sensitization with weekly scalp DPC. Regarding the study as a whole: Compared with pre-sensitization or healthy control sets, expanded TCRs clustered more. Having alopecia, donors may respond immunologically unlike healthy people.

This clonotype was observed at least ten times. Its specificity is not known. This CDR3 comprises 13 residues. Per the germline V gene, CDR1 is SEHNR and CDR2 is FQNEAQ (reference sequence). The V and J ends lost 5 bases and 0 bases respectively, with 5 bases between them. The sequence was obtained from a woman between 35 and 50 years old with alopecia areata. Some clones in this sample may be carry-over from other donors' samples. The gene calls are TRBV7-9 and TRBJ1-5, with no clear D. The sequences come from whole blood, collected in connection with sensitization to the hapten diphenylcyclopropenone (DPC). The CDR3 loop is CASSPDSNQPQHF. The CDR3 nucleotides read TGTGCCAGCAGCCCCGATAGCAATCAGCCCCAGCATTTT.